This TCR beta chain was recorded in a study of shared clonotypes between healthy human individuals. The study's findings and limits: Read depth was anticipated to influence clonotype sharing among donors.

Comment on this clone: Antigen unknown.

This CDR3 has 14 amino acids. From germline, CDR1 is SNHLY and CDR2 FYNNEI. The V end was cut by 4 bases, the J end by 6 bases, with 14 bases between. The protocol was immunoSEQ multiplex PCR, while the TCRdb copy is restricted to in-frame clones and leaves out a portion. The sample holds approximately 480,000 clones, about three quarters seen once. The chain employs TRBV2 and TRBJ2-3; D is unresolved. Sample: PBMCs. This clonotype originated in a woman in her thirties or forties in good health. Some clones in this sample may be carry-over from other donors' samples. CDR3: CASSGEGVRDTQYF. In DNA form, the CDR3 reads TGTGCCAGCAGTGGGGAAGGAGTCCGCGATACGCAGTATTTT.